Listed below are T cell receptor beta chains from one sample, sequenced in a study of blood T cell repertoires in COVID-19. TCRdb's copy holds only in-frame clones and misses some; the assay was immunoSEQ multiplex PCR. This table has roughly 250,000 clones, about 80% appearing once. The sample taken for sequencing was peripheral blood. The receptors originated from a human donor in a cohort sampled during active COVID-19. Both conserved end residues are part of each CDR3. Fields, in order: CDR3 protein, CDR3 DNA, J gene, V gene, D gene, clone size. A D gene is named only where the DNA matches it firmly. A clone size is listed for some rows: how often the clone was seen (once, few, many), or a class if it is expanded.

cdr3_aa: CASSPGQGYEQYF
cdr3_nt: TGTGCCAGCAGCCCCGGACAGGGCTACGAGCAGTACTTC
j_call: TRBJ2-7
v_call: TRBV7-2
d_call: TRBD1
clone_size: .

cdr3_aa: CASRGDRGGRQETQYF
cdr3_nt: TGTGCCAGCAGAGGGGATCGCGGGGGGCGCCAAGAGACCCAGTACTTC
j_call: TRBJ2-5
v_call: TRBV2
d_call: TRBD2
clone_size: .

cdr3_aa: CASSEVGRLRGYEQYF
cdr3_nt: TGTGCCAGCTCCGAAGTCGGCAGGCTCAGGGGATACGAGCAGTACTTC
j_call: TRBJ2-7
v_call: TRBV28
d_call: .
clone_size: .

cdr3_aa: CASLLGDLPYNEQFF
cdr3_nt: TGTGCCAGTCTATTAGGGGACTTGCCATACAATGAGCAGTTCTTC
j_call: TRBJ2-1
v_call: TRBV28
d_call: .
clone_size: .

cdr3_aa: CASSTTGSSGNTIYF
cdr3_nt: TGTGCCAGCAGTACGACAGGGTCTTCTGGAAACACCATATATTTT
j_call: TRBJ1-3
v_call: TRBV5-5
d_call: TRBD1
clone_size: .

cdr3_aa: CATLPGEGLHHEQYF
cdr3_nt: TGTGCCACCCTCCCCGGGGAGGGCCTTCACCACGAGCAGTACTTC
j_call: TRBJ2-7
v_call: TRBV5-4
d_call: TRBD2
clone_size: .

cdr3_aa: CASSQEQGIARKLFF
cdr3_nt: TGTGCCAGCAGCCAAGAGCAGGGGATCGCGCGAAAACTGTTTTTT
j_call: TRBJ1-4
v_call: TRBV14
d_call: .
clone_size: .

cdr3_aa: CASRGGSHYGYTF
cdr3_nt: TGTGCCAGCCGGGGTGGGTCCCACTATGGCTACACCTTC
j_call: TRBJ1-2
v_call: TRBV19
d_call: .
clone_size: .

cdr3_aa: CASRGLAGNEQFF
cdr3_nt: TGTGCCAGCAGAGGACTAGCTGGCAATGAGCAGTTCTTC
j_call: TRBJ2-1
v_call: TRBV2
d_call: TRBD2
clone_size: .

cdr3_aa: CASQRNRVAKNQPQHF
cdr3_nt: TGTGCCAGCCAAAGGAATAGGGTAGCGAAGAATCAGCCCCAGCATTTT
j_call: TRBJ1-5
v_call: TRBV19
d_call: .
clone_size: .

cdr3_aa: CASSLDRVSYEQYF
cdr3_nt: TGTGCCAGCAGCTTAGACAGGGTCTCCTACGAGCAGTACTTC
j_call: TRBJ2-7
v_call: TRBV7-9
d_call: .
clone_size: .

cdr3_aa: CASSQVAAAGITGELFF
cdr3_nt: TGCGCCAGCAGCCAAGTTGCTGCAGCGGGGATCACCGGGGAGCTGTTTTTT
j_call: TRBJ2-2
v_call: TRBV4-1
d_call: TRBD2
clone_size: .

cdr3_aa: CASSPVARWAGGPHEQYF
cdr3_nt: TGTGCCAGCTCACCTGTTGCGAGGTGGGCGGGAGGCCCTCACGAGCAGTACTTC
j_call: TRBJ2-7
v_call: TRBV18
d_call: TRBD2
clone_size: .

cdr3_aa: CASSLGGGNYGYTF
cdr3_nt: TGTGCCAGCAGCTTGGGAGGTGGAAACTATGGCTACACCTTC
j_call: TRBJ1-2
v_call: TRBV5-6
d_call: .
clone_size: .

cdr3_aa: CSIRGQGFPQYF
cdr3_nt: TGCAGCATTAGGGGGCAGGGGTTCCCGCAGTATTTT
j_call: TRBJ2-3
v_call: TRBV29-1
d_call: TRBD1
clone_size: .

cdr3_aa: CASSNQGAEAFF
cdr3_nt: TGTGCCAGCAGTAATCAGGGGGCTGAAGCTTTCTTT
j_call: TRBJ1-1
v_call: TRBV6-2/TRBV6-3
d_call: TRBD1
clone_size: .

cdr3_aa: CASRRESSGNTIYF
cdr3_nt: TGTGCCAGCAGACGAGAAAGCTCTGGAAACACCATATATTTT
j_call: TRBJ1-3
v_call: TRBV2
d_call: .
clone_size: .

cdr3_aa: CATSDPGTITYTDTQYF
cdr3_nt: TGTGCCACCAGTGACCCCGGGACAATCACATATACAGATACGCAGTATTTT
j_call: TRBJ2-3
v_call: TRBV24-1
d_call: .
clone_size: .

cdr3_aa: CASSFVGGNYGYTF
cdr3_nt: TGTGCCAGCAGTTTTGTGGGGGGTAACTATGGCTACACCTTC
j_call: TRBJ1-2
v_call: TRBV28
d_call: .
clone_size: .

cdr3_aa: CASSGGDRENSPLHF
cdr3_nt: TGTGCCAGCAGCGGGGGGGACAGGGAGAATTCACCCCTCCACTTT
j_call: TRBJ1-6
v_call: TRBV9
d_call: TRBD1
clone_size: .

cdr3_aa: CASSRDTYSPLHF
cdr3_nt: TGTGCCAGCAGTCGGGACACTTACTCACCCCTCCACTTT
j_call: TRBJ1-6
v_call: TRBV6-5
d_call: .
clone_size: once

cdr3_aa: CAIRGGTNYGYTF
cdr3_nt: TGTGCCATCAGGGGAGGAACTAACTATGGCTACACCTTC
j_call: TRBJ1-2
v_call: TRBV10-3
d_call: .
clone_size: .

cdr3_aa: CASSYSGGLTEAFF
cdr3_nt: TGTGCCAGCAGTTATTCGGGGGGATTGACTGAAGCTTTCTTT
j_call: TRBJ1-1
v_call: TRBV27
d_call: .
clone_size: few

cdr3_aa: CASRGDRGEADTQYF
cdr3_nt: TGTGCCAGCAGGGGGGACAGGGGAGAGGCAGATACGCAGTATTTT
j_call: TRBJ2-3
v_call: TRBV2
d_call: TRBD1
clone_size: once

cdr3_aa: CASSVGVGGTKETQYF
cdr3_nt: TGTGCTAGCAGCGTCGGAGTGGGAGGGACCAAAGAGACCCAGTACTTC
j_call: TRBJ2-5
v_call: TRBV7-7
d_call: TRBD2
clone_size: once

cdr3_aa: CASSEALGAQQPQHF
cdr3_nt: TGTGCCAGCAGTGAAGCCCTAGGGGCTCAGCAGCCCCAGCATTTT
j_call: TRBJ1-5
v_call: TRBV6-1
d_call: .
clone_size: .

cdr3_aa: CASTAQGGLAGRNEQFF
cdr3_nt: TGCGCCAGCACAGCCCAGGGAGGACTAGCGGGACGCAATGAGCAGTTCTTC
j_call: TRBJ2-1
v_call: TRBV10-2
d_call: TRBD2
clone_size: .

cdr3_aa: CASSEARLAGVTDTQYF
cdr3_nt: TGTGCCAGCAGTGAAGCGCGACTAGCGGGAGTCACAGATACGCAGTATTTT
j_call: TRBJ2-3
v_call: TRBV2
d_call: TRBD2
clone_size: .

cdr3_aa: CASTQGQGINQPQHF
cdr3_nt: TGTGCCAGCACCCAGGGACAGGGGATCAATCAGCCCCAGCATTTT
j_call: TRBJ1-5
v_call: TRBV2
d_call: TRBD1
clone_size: .

cdr3_aa: CASSQDQRSLYGYTF
cdr3_nt: TGCGCCAGCAGCCAAGATCAGCGGAGCCTCTATGGCTACACCTTC
j_call: TRBJ1-2
v_call: TRBV4-1
d_call: .
clone_size: .

cdr3_aa: CSALRDTTSTDTQYF
cdr3_nt: TGCAGCGCTCTACGGGACACTACTAGCACAGATACGCAGTATTTT
j_call: TRBJ2-3
v_call: TRBV29-1
d_call: .
clone_size: .

cdr3_aa: CASSHQPGQGKSSMSSEQYF
cdr3_nt: TGCGCCAGCAGTCATCAACCGGGACAGGGGAAATCTTCTATGTCTTCCGAGCAGTACTTC
j_call: TRBJ2-7
v_call: TRBV23-1
d_call: TRBD1
clone_size: .

cdr3_aa: CASSPRQGYNEKLFF
cdr3_nt: TGTGCCAGCAGTCCACGACAGGGATATAATGAAAAACTGTTTTTT
j_call: TRBJ1-4
v_call: TRBV2
d_call: TRBD1
clone_size: .

cdr3_aa: CATSDLYQVFLHF
cdr3_nt: TGTGCCACCAGTGATTTGTATCAGGTGTTCCTCCACTTT
j_call: TRBJ1-6
v_call: TRBV24-1
d_call: .
clone_size: .

cdr3_aa: CASSRSGTGRREQYF
cdr3_nt: TGTGCCAGCAGCCGATCCGGGACAGGGAGGCGGGAGCAGTACTTC
j_call: TRBJ2-7
v_call: TRBV27
d_call: TRBD1
clone_size: .

cdr3_aa: CSVVEGNQPQHF
cdr3_nt: TGCAGCGTTGTGGAGGGCAATCAGCCCCAGCATTTT
j_call: TRBJ1-5
v_call: TRBV29-1
d_call: .
clone_size: .

cdr3_aa: CASSGGTGAGHNEQFF
cdr3_nt: TGTGCCAGCAGTGGGGGGACAGGGGCGGGGCACAATGAGCAGTTCTTC
j_call: TRBJ2-1
v_call: TRBV6-1
d_call: TRBD1
clone_size: .

cdr3_aa: CASSVISGTSTDTQYF
cdr3_nt: TGTGCCAGCAGCGTGATTAGCGGGACAAGCACAGATACGCAGTATTTT
j_call: TRBJ2-3
v_call: TRBV9
d_call: TRBD2
clone_size: .

cdr3_aa: CASSFSGNTEAFF
cdr3_nt: TGCGCCAGCAGCTTTTCGGGGAACACTGAAGCTTTCTTT
j_call: TRBJ1-1
v_call: TRBV5-1
d_call: .
clone_size: .

cdr3_aa: CASSFTTGGGYGYTF
cdr3_nt: TGTGCCAGCAGCTTTACGACAGGGGGAGGCTATGGCTACACCTTC
j_call: TRBJ1-2
v_call: TRBV7-2
d_call: TRBD1
clone_size: .